The 11 T cell receptor beta chains given below trace back to one sample, sequenced in a study of blood T cell repertoires in COVID-19. Sequencing used immunoSEQ multiplex PCR; TCRdb keeps in-frame clones, though not all of them. The table records around 150,000 clones, around 73% of them present only once. The source material was peripheral blood. These receptors were taken from a man in his fifties or sixties who had recovered from COVID-19.

The chain recombines TRBV28 with TRBJ1-2; D not resolved. Trimming shortened V by 7 bases and J by 0 bases, and 6 bases separated the two germline ends. This CDR3 comprises 12 residues. The germline CDR1 and CDR2 sequences are MDHEN and SYDVKM. For the CDR3, the DNA is TGTGCCAGCAATCGGGCTAACTATGGCTACACCTTC. It specifies CASNRANYGYTF.

The CDR3 reads CASAPGDRDYTEAFF. CDR3 bases: TGTGCCAGCGCCCCGGGGGACAGGGATTACACTGAAGCTTTCTTT. The V gene is TRBV3-1 (or the pseudogene TRBV3-2), the J gene TRBJ1-1, with TRBD1 identical over 9 bases. Per germline, CDR1 LGHDT and CDR2 YNNKEL (reference sequence). The CDR3 is made up of 15 amino acids. The V segment lost 8 bases and the J segment 3 bases; nucleotides outside the gene matches: 10.

The rearrangement uses TRBV5-1 and TRBJ2-1, with 10 bases matching TRBD1. Germline CDR1 reads SGHRS; CDR2 reads YFSETQ. The CDR3 has 16 amino acids. V shed 0 bases, J shed 6 bases, and the junction held 6 bases outside the gene matches. Here the CDR3 DNA reads TGCGCCAGCAGCTTGGCCCCCGGGACAGGGGTCAATGAGCAGTTCTTC. Translating it yields CASSLAPGTGVNEQFF. Full variable domain (missing parts from reference TRBV5-1 and TRBJ2-1): KAGVTQTPRYLIKTRGQQVTLSCSPISGHRSVSWYQQTPGQGLQFLFEYFSETQRNKGNFPGRFSGRQFSNSRSEMNVSTLELGDSALYLCASSLAPGTGVNEQFFGPGTRLTVL.

The chain has TRBV6-5 and TRBJ2-3; 12 positions agree with TRBD2. The CDR3 has 16 amino acids. Germline trimming cut 4 bases from V and 4 bases from J; bases unmatched to any gene: 6. Germline V gene lookup returns CDR1 MNHEY and CDR2 SVGAGI. CDR3 protein: CASSSPSGRAADTQYF. Written as DNA, the CDR3 is TGTGCCAGCAGTTCACCTAGCGGGAGGGCCGCAGATACGCAGTATTTT.

This chain connects TRBV19 to TRBJ1-2; 10 bases match TRBD1. Germline CDR1 is LNHDA and CDR2 is SQIVND (reference sequence). V gave up 6 bases and J gave up 3 bases; unmatched junction bases: 4. CDR3 size: 14 residues. CDR3 coding DNA: TGTGCCAGTAGACGACAGGGGGCAGACTATGGCTACACCTTC. Protein sequence: CASRRQGADYGYTF. The full variable domain, completed using reference TRBV19 and TRBJ1-2, is DGGITQSPKYLFRKEGQNVTLSCEQNLNHDAMYWYRQDPGQGLRLIYYSQIVNDFQKGDIAEGYSVSREKKESFPLTVTSAQKNPTAFYLCASRRQGADYGYTFGSGTRLTVV.

This rearrangement joins TRBV19 to TRBJ1-5, with D unclear. Between the trimmed V and J ends, which lost 0 bases and 6 bases, there was a span of 9 bases. There are 14 residues in the CDR3. Germline CDR1 and CDR2: LNHDA and SQIVND (reference sequence). The CDR3 DNA sequence: TGTGCCAGTAGTATAGATCGAGGAGGTCAGCCCCAGCATTTT. This encodes CASSIDRGGQPQHF.

This rearrangement joins TRBV7-9 to TRBJ1-4, with TRBD1 matching 8 bases. The germline CDR1 and CDR2 sequences are SEHNR and FQNEAQ (reference sequence). J lost 8 bases, V lost 5 bases, and 7 bases had no gene match. This CDR3 contains 14 residues. The CDR3 bases are TGTGCCAGCAGCCGGACAGGGTTAGACGAAAAACTGTTTTTT. It codes for CASSRTGLDEKLFF.

The chain couples TRBV5-8 to TRBJ1-5; perhaps TRBD1 as D (5 bases). Germline V CDR1 and CDR2: SGHTS, YDEGEE. The CDR3 contains 13 residues. Trimming removed 3 bases from V and 9 bases from J, with 13 bases in between. The CDR3, as DNA: TGTGCCAGCAGCTCCGGGGGACTCCCGCCCCAGCATTTT. Its translation: CASSSGGLPPQHF.

The chain combines TRBV9 with TRBJ1-4; D is ambiguous. Per the germline V gene, CDR1 is SGDLS and CDR2 is YYNGEE. The CDR3 runs 15 residues. Trimming removed 6 bases from V and 7 bases from J, with 19 bases in between. CDR3 coding DNA: TGTGCCAGCAACGCTCTTGGCGCAGGAGGTGAAAAACTGTTTTTT. It specifies CASNALGAGGEKLFF.

The chain has TRBV7-2 and TRBJ2-7, with 9 bases aligning to TRBD2. V trimming: 5 bases; J trimming: 6 bases; junction bases outside the gene matches: 8. Looked up from germline, CDR1 is SGHTA and CDR2 is FQGNSA. CDR3 length: 14 amino acids. Written as DNA, the CDR3 is TGTGCCAGCAGCCCACGGGGCGGGAGGGGCGAGCAGTACTTC. Translated, it gives CASSPRGGRGEQYF.

The chain carries TRBV5-1 and TRBJ1-1; a possible D gene is TRBD1 (5 bases). The CDR3 is 14 residues long. Trimming cost V 4 bases and J 3 bases, with 13 bases left between them. Germline CDR1 is SGHRS and CDR2 is YFSETQ. The CDR3 bases are TGCGCCAGCAGCGACCAGGGTGGGGACACTGAAGCTTTCTTT. Translated: CASSDQGGDTEAFF.